The TCR beta chain described here comes from a study of shared clonotypes between healthy human individuals. A remark on this clone: Its target is not known.

Study conclusions and caveats: Clonotypes shared by all four sorted-subset donors had higher generation probabilities than non-shared clonotypes. Naive subsets generally exceeded memory subsets in estimated richness. Only blood was sampled; tissue repertoires likely differ.

Several immunoSEQ plates held equal portions of the genomic DNA taken from each subset. Sequencing used immunoSEQ multiplex PCR; TCRdb keeps in-frame clones, though not all of them. There are about 2.1 million clones in the sample; 90% to 95% occur only once, and about 1.7% lies in the top ten. Germline V gene sequence: CDR1 MDHEN, CDR2 SYDVKM. Losses at the gene ends were 6 bases for V and 5 bases for J; bases not matched to a gene: 9. This CDR3 comprises 14 residues. CD45RO-negative, CCR7-selected cells formed the naive CD8 fraction, which excluded terminally differentiated effector memory CD45RA+ cells.

Sequenced sample: naive CD8+ T cells from PBMCs. This sequence was found in a man between 18 and 29 years old in good health. Some clones in this sample may be carry-over from other donors' samples. This chain joins TRBV28 and TRBJ1-1; TRBD1 matches 7 bases. The DNA for the CDR3 is TGTGCCAGCAGCGCCGGTTCAGGGGGGACTGAAGCTTTCTTT. Translation: CASSAGSGGTEAFF.